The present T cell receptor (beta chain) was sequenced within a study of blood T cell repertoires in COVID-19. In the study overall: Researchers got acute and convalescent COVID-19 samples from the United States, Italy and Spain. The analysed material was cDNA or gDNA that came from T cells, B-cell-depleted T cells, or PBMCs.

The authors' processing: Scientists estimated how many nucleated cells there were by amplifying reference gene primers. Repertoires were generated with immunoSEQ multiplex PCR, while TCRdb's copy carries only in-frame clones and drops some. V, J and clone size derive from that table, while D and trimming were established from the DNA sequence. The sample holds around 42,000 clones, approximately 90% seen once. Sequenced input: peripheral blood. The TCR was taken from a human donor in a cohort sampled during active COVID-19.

CDR3 bases: TGCAGCGTTGAAACTAATAGCAATCAGCCCCAGCATTTT. As protein: CSVETNSNQPQHF. J is TRBJ1-5 and V is TRBV29-1; D unresolved. This CDR3 contains 13 residues. CDR1 and CDR2 from the germline V gene are SQVTM and ANQGSEA. The ends were cut back, 2 bases at V and 0 bases at J, with 5 bases in the middle.